The 22 T cell receptor beta chains in this list originate from one sample, sequenced in a study of T-cell memory formation after mild COVID-19. MiXCR, run by TCRdb on the 5' RACE reads, gives a single entry per CDR3 protein. The repertoire has some 440,000 distinct CDR3 sequences, approximately 23% of them found once; the top ten carry roughly an eighth. The sample was PBMCs or a T cell subset sorted from them (not recorded which). These receptors came from an adult woman who had mild COVID-19 (a few samples of this study predate the infection). Cell type and time point are not known.

This chain joins TRBV7-9 and TRBJ2-5; D possibly uses TRBD1 or TRBD2 (5 bases each). V was shortened by 9 bases and J by 8 bases, with 16 bases between the two germline ends. The CDR3 sequence is 12 residues long. CDR1 SEHNR and CDR2 FQNEAQ come from the germline V gene (reference sequence). In DNA, the CDR3 is TGTGCCAGTAACCGGGACCTTCCAACCCAGTACTTC. Residues: CASNRDLPTQYF.

There are a few counts of this clonotype. This chain uses TRBV12-3 or TRBV12-4 with TRBJ2-1; perhaps TRBD2 as D (5 bases). This CDR3 is 15 amino acids long. Trimming left V 7 bases short and J 5 bases short, with 18 bases between. The CDR3 reads CASTPNSSPNNEQFF. In DNA, the CDR3 is TGTGCCAGCACCCCCAACTCTAGCCCTAACAATGAGCAGTTCTTC.

This clonotype has more than one count but fewer than ten. The chain joins TRBV18 to TRBJ1-1; D is possibly TRBD1 (5 bases). CDR1 is KGHSH, CDR2 LQKENI, per germline. The V end was cut by 3 bases, the J end by 5 bases, with 16 bases between. The CDR3 covers 15 residues. The CDR3: CASSPRDPLRTEAFF. CDR3 sequence (DNA): TGTGCCAGCTCACCGAGGGACCCCCTCAGGACTGAAGCTTTCTTT.

Only a few counts were recorded for this clonotype. The genes are TRBV5-1 and TRBJ2-1; D is unclear. This CDR3 comprises 11 residues. Germline V gene sequence: CDR1 SGHRS, CDR2 YFSETQ. V was trimmed by 4 bases and J by 10 bases, leaving 9 bases between them. This CDR3 is CASSGRFEQFF. As DNA, the CDR3 is TGCGCCAGCAGCGGTCGATTCGAGCAGTTCTTC.

This clonotype has only a few counts. The J gene is TRBJ2-5, the V gene TRBV9, with 13 bases fitting TRBD2. The CDR3 length is 15 residues. The germline CDR1 and CDR2 sequences are SGDLS and YYNGEE. Trimming at V came to 4 bases and at J to 2 bases, leaving 2 bases not matched to a gene. The CDR3 nucleotides read TGTGCCAGCAGCCGACTAGCGGGGGGACAAGAGACCCAGTACTTC. This gives the protein CASSRLAGGQETQYF.

Only a few counts were recorded for this clonotype. This chain connects TRBV7-9 to TRBJ2-7; perhaps TRBD2 as D (6 bases). With 4 bases removed from V and 2 bases from J, the gap between germline ends came to 15 bases. Per germline, CDR1 SEHNR and CDR2 FQNEAQ (reference sequence). The CDR3 is 15 amino acids. CDR3 nucleotide sequence: TGTGCCAGCAGCTGGGGGGAGAAGCCGACCTACGAGCAGTACTTC. Translating it yields CASSWGEKPTYEQYF.

The chain recombines TRBV6-5 with TRBJ2-1, with a weak D call TRBD2 (6 bases). V lost 6 bases, J lost 10 bases, and 19 bases lay in between. The CDR3 covers 14 residues. The germline V gene has CDR1 MNHEY and CDR2 SVGAGI. The CDR3 loop reads CASRRGAGSGEQFF. The DNA for the CDR3 is TGTGCCAGCAGGCGGGGCGCCGGCTCAGGGGAGCAGTTCTTC.

In the case of this clonotype: One end of the junction fails to match germline, which may point to a read error. The gene calls are TRBV7-7 and TRBJ1-3; D possibly corresponds to TRBD1 (5 bases). The CDR3 runs to 15 residues. Germline CDR1 is SSHAT and CDR2 is FNYEAQ (reference sequence). CDR3 loop: CASSTGPGAGNTIYF. For the CDR3, the DNA is TGTGCTAGCAGCACGGGACCGGGCGCTGGAAACACCATATATTTT.

This clonotype showed up just a few times. V usage is TRBV4-1 and J usage is TRBJ1-2, with unresolved D. CDR1 and CDR2 (germline): MGHRA, YSYEKL. The CDR3 length is 15 residues. V dropped 0 bases and J dropped 1 base, with 9 bases sitting between them. CDR3 sequence: CASSQDRSDNYGYTF. The CDR3, as DNA: TGCGCCAGCAGCCAAGATAGGTCTGATAACTATGGCTACACCTTC.

This clonotype has more than one count but fewer than ten. The chain links TRBV27 to TRBJ2-7; the match to TRBD1 covers 9 bases. The CDR3 spans 15 residues. The J segment lost 4 bases and the V segment lost 0 bases, leaving 4 bases of the junction unmatched. Germline CDR1 reads MNHEY; CDR2 reads SMNVEV (reference sequence). This CDR3 reads CASSLSGTGLYEQYF. The CDR3 DNA follows: TGTGCCAGCAGTTTATCCGGGACAGGGCTTTACGAGCAGTACTTC.

This clonotype was detected a few times. This chain uses TRBV7-9 with TRBJ2-7; tentatively, D is TRBD2 (5 bases). This CDR3 is built from 13 residues. The V end lost 5 bases, the J end lost 6 bases, and 14 bases lay between the germline ends. CDR1 is SEHNR, CDR2 FQNEAQ, per germline (reference sequence). The CDR3 sequence: CASSPVGAREQYF. CDR3 nucleotides: TGTGCCAGCAGCCCAGTGGGAGCGCGCGAGCAGTACTTC.

This clonotype was seen only a few times. The chain is built from TRBV12-3 or TRBV12-4 and TRBJ1-1; D gene unclear. The CDR3 spans 14 residues. V was clipped by 5 bases and J by 4 bases, with 14 bases between them. Here the CDR3 reads CASSPSGRLTEAFF. CDR3 coding DNA: TGTGCCAGCAGTCCGTCGGGTCGGCTCACTGAAGCTTTCTTT.

This clonotype showed up just once. The chain links TRBV20-1 to TRBJ2-2, with TRBD2 as a possible D gene (5 bases). This CDR3 has 12 amino acids. The germline V gene has CDR1 DFQATT and CDR2 SNEGSKA (reference sequence). V was cut by 4 bases and J by 8 bases, with 11 bases left in between. As DNA, the CDR3 is TGCAGTGCTAAAGTCGGGGTGGGGGAGCTGTTTTTT. Residues: CSAKVGVGELFF.

The table lists this clonotype with a few counts. The V call is TRBV5-1, the J call TRBJ1-2, with 8 bases matching TRBD1. The junction had 7 bases not matched to a gene; V was cut back by 3 bases and J by 0 bases. Per the germline V gene, CDR1 is SGHRS and CDR2 is YFSETQ. The CDR3 has 16 residues. The chain's CDR3 is CASSYAQDRANYGYTF. CDR3 coding DNA: TGCGCCAGCAGCTACGCACAGGACAGGGCTAACTATGGCTACACCTTC.

In this sample, this clonotype turned up many times. V usage is TRBV7-9 and J usage is TRBJ1-5; 9 bases fit TRBD1. Germline lookup yields CDR1 SEHNR and CDR2 FQNEAQ (reference sequence). V lost 5 bases, J lost 4 bases, and 6 bases stayed unmatched. This CDR3 region has 15 residues. This CDR3 reads CASSRAGQGNQPQHF. CDR3 coding DNA: TGTGCCAGCAGCCGCGCGGGACAGGGTAATCAGCCCCAGCATTTT.

This clonotype has just a few counts. The chain links TRBV18 to TRBJ2-7, with 10 bases matching TRBD1. This CDR3 spans 16 amino acids. Trimming cost V 3 bases and J 2 bases; bases outside gene matches: 7. CDR1 and CDR2 from the germline V gene are KGHSH and LQKENI. The CDR3 is CASSPPGTGVPYEQYF. DNA for the CDR3: TGTGCCAGCTCACCGCCCGGGACAGGGGTCCCCTACGAGCAGTACTTC. The full variable domain, its missing parts supplied by reference TRBV18 and TRBJ2-7, is NAGVMQNPRHLVRRRGQEARLRCSPMKGHSHVYWYRQLPEEGLKFMVYLQKENIIDESGMPKERFSAEFPKEGPSILRIQQVVRGDSAAYFCASSPPGTGVPYEQYFGPGTRLTVT.

In this sample, this clonotype turned up a few times. In nucleotides, the CDR3 is TGTGCCAGCCGCTCCTACCAACCAGGGTACGAGCAGTACTTC. Residues: CASRSYQPGYEQYF. The rearrangement links TRBV27 to TRBJ2-7, with a weak D call TRBD1 (5 bases). The ends were cut back, 8 bases at V and 4 bases at J, with 18 bases in the middle. Germline CDR1 MNHEY, CDR2 SMNVEV (reference sequence). This CDR3 contains 14 residues.

The chain has TRBV7-2 and TRBJ1-1, with D possibly being TRBD1 (5 bases). Trimming cost V 4 bases and J 2 bases, with 11 bases left between them. The CDR3 covers 14 residues. Germline V CDR1 and CDR2: SGHTA, FQGNSA. CDR3 region: CASSSRQRNTEAFF. The CDR3 nucleotides read TGTGCCAGCAGCTCGAGACAGAGAAACACTGAAGCTTTCTTT.

This rearrangement joins TRBV5-6 to TRBJ2-3, with D uncertain. The CDR3 spans 13 residues. Germline CDR1 SGHDT, CDR2 YYEEEE. The V gene lost 2 bases and the J gene lost 4 bases, with 8 bases spanning the gap. CDR3 loop: CASSFPRADTQYF. The DNA of the CDR3 is TGTGCCAGCAGCTTCCCTAGAGCAGATACGCAGTATTTT.

CDR3 amino acids: CASSPSVEGRETQYF. The CDR3 region has the DNA TGTGCCAGCTCACCTTCGGTCGAGGGCCGAGAGACCCAGTACTTC. This sequence joins TRBV18 and TRBJ2-5; D might be TRBD2 (5 bases). Trimming cost V 3 bases and J 4 bases, with 15 bases left between them. The CDR3 covers 15 residues. From germline, CDR1 is KGHSH and CDR2 LQKENI.

J is TRBJ1-3 and V is TRBV30; D ambiguous. Looked up from germline, CDR1 is GTSNPN and CDR2 is SVGIG (reference sequence). V was trimmed by 4 bases and J by 0 bases, leaving 10 bases between them. The CDR3 is made up of 14 amino acids. The CDR3 nucleotides read TGTGCCTGGAAGGGAATGAGCTCTGGAAACACCATATATTTT. This sequence encodes CAWKGMSSGNTIYF.

This clonotype was seen a few times. This chain joins TRBV3-1 and TRBJ2-7; the match to TRBD1 covers 8 bases. V lost 0 bases and J lost 4; bases outside the gene matches: 5. Germline CDR1 reads LGHDT; CDR2 reads YNNKEL (reference sequence). The CDR3 is 15 amino acids. CDR3 DNA: TGTGCCAGCAGCCAAGAGAGACAGGGGAAATACGAGCAGTACTTC. Translating gives CASSQERQGKYEQYF.